Detailed here is one TCR beta chain. The sample is drawn from a study of blood T cell repertoires in COVID-19. Study-wide context: The United States, Italy and Spain provided the acute and convalescent COVID-19 samples. PBMCs, B-cell-depleted T cells, or T cells were the source of the cDNA or gDNA that made up the material.

As handled by the study authors: Cell counts per sample came from amplifying reference gene primers. Using immunoSEQ multiplex PCR, the repertoire was profiled, and TCRdb retains in-frame clones only, with some absent. V and J calls and clone size are given by that table; D and trimming were obtained from the DNA. The sample includes some 45,000 clones, roughly 93% of them seen just once. The Seattle patients, enrolled during active infection, were followed longitudinally. Germline loops: CDR1 SGHRS, CDR2 YFSETQ. After removal of 4 bases from V and 0 bases from J, the junction contained 3 bases not matched to a gene. This CDR3 spans 15 amino acids.

Sequencing was performed on peripheral blood. The rearrangement uses TRBV5-1 and TRBJ2-3, with 9 bases fitting TRBD1. The source of this sequence is a man in his sixties with COVID-19, enrolled during active disease. Here the CDR3 DNA reads TGCGCCAGCAGCGAACAGGGGGCGAGCACAGATACGCAGTATTTT. Amino acid sequence: CASSEQGASTDTQYF.